The entry below describes one T cell receptor (beta chain). Antigen: not known. The CDR3 loop spans 15 amino acids. V shed 0 bases and J 1 base; nucleotides not matched to a gene: 1. CDR1 is SGHRS, CDR2 YFSETQ, per germline. These data come from a study of T cell responses to AZD1222 COVID-19 vaccine. Study-level findings and limits: Recipients of AZD1222 seropositive at baseline numbered only 6 or 7. None of the repertoires were sampled until the peak T cell response had passed.

Profiling relied on immunoSEQ multiplex PCR, and the TCRdb table lists in-frame clones only, not all of them. This sample has about 140,000 clones; around 90% occur once, and the top ten carry 3.1%. This clonotype was obtained from an adult in good health. Material: peripheral blood, obtained on day 0 of AZD1222 vaccination. The V and J genes are TRBV5-1 and TRBJ2-3; 8 nucleotides align to TRBD2. CDR3 sequence: CASSLAGGGTDTQYF. For the CDR3, the DNA is TGCGCCAGCAGCTTGGCGGGAGGGGGCACAGATACGCAGTATTTT.